This TCR beta chain was obtained from a study of neurological immune-mediated disorders. 2 million PBMCs stored at -80 C were the source of the unsorted libraries. This clonotype showed up just a few times. Its matching antigen is unknown. A read error may produce the germline difference seen at one junction end. Looked up from germline, CDR1 is DFQATT and CDR2 is SNEGSKA (reference sequence). The CDR3 is 15 amino acids. Study results and caveats: As far as clinical or MRI features were concerned, none was associated with the multiple sclerosis repertoire cluster. HTLV-1-associated myelopathy ranked highest for TCR clonal expansion and multiple sclerosis lowest, beneath healthy controls.

The authors made cDNA by 5'RACE with 10-nucleotide random UMIs. TCRdb ran MiXCR on the 5' RACE reads and lists one entry per CDR3 protein. The data show about 46,000 distinct CDR3 sequences, around 4.3% seen once. This sequence originates from an older woman with multiple sclerosis. This chain uses TRBV20-1 with TRBJ1-5, with 7 bases identical to TRBD1. Sequencing used PBMCs. CDR3 bases: TGCAGTGCTAGTTCCCCCAGGGGGGTCGGTCAGCCCCAGAATTTT. Amino acids: CSASSPRGVGQPQNF.